The T cell receptor (beta chain) under discussion was sequenced for a study of blood T cell repertoires in COVID-19. As for the study in general: Specimens from acute and convalescent COVID-19 originated in the United States, Italy and Spain. In each case, the material was cDNA or gDNA derived from T cells, B-cell-depleted T cells, or PBMCs.

This CDR3 spans 16 amino acids. Trimming cost V 0 bases and J 1 base, with 11 bases left between them. Per the germline V gene, CDR1 is LNHNV and CDR2 is YYDKDF (reference sequence). Original data processing: From reference gene primer amplification, estimates of nucleated cell counts were derived. Clones were read by immunoSEQ multiplex PCR, and TCRdb kept only the in-frame ones, dropping some. Clone size and V and J calls were adopted from that table, with D and trimming inferred from the DNA. The table includes approximately 86,000 clones, about 89% detected once. This sequence was found in a man aged 50-59 years with acute or convalescent COVID-19. The rearrangement joins TRBV15 to TRBJ2-3, with D hard to call. Sequencing was performed on peripheral blood. CDR3 sequence: CATSRDFLEGTDTQYF. As DNA, the CDR3 is TGTGCCACCAGCAGAGATTTTTTAGAGGGCACAGATACGCAGTATTTT.